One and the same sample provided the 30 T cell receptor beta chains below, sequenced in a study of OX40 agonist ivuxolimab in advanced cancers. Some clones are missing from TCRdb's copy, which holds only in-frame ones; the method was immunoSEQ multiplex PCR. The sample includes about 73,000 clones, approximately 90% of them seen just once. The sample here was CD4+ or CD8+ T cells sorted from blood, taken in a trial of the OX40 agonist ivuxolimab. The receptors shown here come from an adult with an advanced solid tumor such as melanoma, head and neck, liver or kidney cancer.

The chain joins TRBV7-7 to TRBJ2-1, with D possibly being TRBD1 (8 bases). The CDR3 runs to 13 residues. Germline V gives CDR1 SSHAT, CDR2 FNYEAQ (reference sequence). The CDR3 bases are TGTGCTAGCGGTACAGGGGGGGGCAATGAGCAGTTCTTC. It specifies CASGTGGGNEQFF.

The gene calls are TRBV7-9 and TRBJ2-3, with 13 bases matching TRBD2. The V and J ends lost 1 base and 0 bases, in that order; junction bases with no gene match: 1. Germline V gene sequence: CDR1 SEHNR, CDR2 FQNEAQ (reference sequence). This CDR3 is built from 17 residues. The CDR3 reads CASSLGTSGGSTDTQYF. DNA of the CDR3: TGTGCCAGCAGCTTAGGGACTAGCGGGGGAAGCACAGATACGCAGTATTTT.

The chain's CDR3 is CASSIAAGFEAFF. Here the CDR3 DNA reads TGTGCCAGTAGTATTGCCGCAGGGTTTGAAGCTTTCTTT. The V and J genes are TRBV19 and TRBJ1-1; D perhaps matches TRBD1 (5 bases). The CDR3 has 13 amino acids. Germline CDR1 reads LNHDA; CDR2 reads SQIVND (reference sequence). V was cut by 3 bases and J by 7 bases, with 12 bases left in between. The variable domain in full, completed from reference TRBV19 and TRBJ1-1, reads DGGITQSPKYLFRKEGQNVTLSCEQNLNHDAMYWYRQDPGQGLRLIYYSQIVNDFQKGDIAEGYSVSREKKESFPLTVTSAQKNPTAFYLCASSIAAGFEAFFGQGTRLTVV.

CDR3 DNA: TGTGCCAGCAGTCCCCCCTTAGCGAGGAGCTACGAGCAGTACTTC. Translation: CASSPPLARSYEQYF. V and J are TRBV28 and TRBJ2-7; a possible D gene is TRBD2 (5 bases). Per the germline V gene, CDR1 is MDHEN and CDR2 is SYDVKM. V dropped 5 bases and J dropped 3 bases, with 17 bases sitting between them. The CDR3 has 15 amino acids.

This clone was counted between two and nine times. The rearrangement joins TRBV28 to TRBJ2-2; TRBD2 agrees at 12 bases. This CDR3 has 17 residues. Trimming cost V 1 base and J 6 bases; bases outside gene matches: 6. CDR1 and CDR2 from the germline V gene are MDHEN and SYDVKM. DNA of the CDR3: TGTGCCAGCAGTTTATTTGAACTAGCGGGAGGTCCCGGGGAGCTGTTTTTT. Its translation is CASSLFELAGGPGELFF.

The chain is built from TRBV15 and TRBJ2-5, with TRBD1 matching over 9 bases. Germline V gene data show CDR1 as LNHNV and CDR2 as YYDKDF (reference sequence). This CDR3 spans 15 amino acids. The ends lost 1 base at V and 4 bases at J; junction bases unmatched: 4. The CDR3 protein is CATSRVTGGTETQYF. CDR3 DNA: TGTGCCACCAGCAGAGTCACAGGGGGCACAGAGACCCAGTACTTC.

The CDR3 sequence is CASSPIMGVNTEAFF. CDR3 sequence (DNA): TGTGCCAGCAGCCCGATTATGGGAGTGAACACTGAAGCTTTCTTT. This chain links TRBV11-1 with TRBJ1-1; no definite D call. The CDR3 is 15 amino acids. V lost 5 bases to trimming and J lost 0 bases, with 13 bases between them. Germline V gene sequence: CDR1 SGHAT, CDR2 FQDESV (reference sequence). The full variable domain, with the rest looked up from reference TRBV11-1 and TRBJ1-1, is EAEVAQSPRYKITEKSQAVAFWCDPISGHATLYWYRQILGQGPELLVQFQDESVVDDSQLPKDRFSAERLKGVDSTLKIQPAELGDSAMYLCASSPIMGVNTEAFFGQGTRLTVV.

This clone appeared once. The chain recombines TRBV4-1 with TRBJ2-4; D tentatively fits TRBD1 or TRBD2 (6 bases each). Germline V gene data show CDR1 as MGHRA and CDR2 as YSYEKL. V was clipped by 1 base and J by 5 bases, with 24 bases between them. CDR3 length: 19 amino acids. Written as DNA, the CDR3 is TGCGCCAGCAGCCAAGCTGGCGTTTGGGGGGCGAAGGATCAAAACATTCAGTACTTC. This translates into CASSQAGVWGAKDQNIQYF.

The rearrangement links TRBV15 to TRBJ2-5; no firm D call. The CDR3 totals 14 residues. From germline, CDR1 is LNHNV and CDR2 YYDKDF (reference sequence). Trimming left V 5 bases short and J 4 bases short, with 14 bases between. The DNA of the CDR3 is TGTGCCACCAGCGGGCCGGACGGCCGAGAGACCCAGTACTTC. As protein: CATSGPDGRETQYF. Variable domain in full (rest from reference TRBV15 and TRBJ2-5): DAMVIQNPRYQVTQFGKPVTLSCSQTLNHNVMYWYQQKSSQAPKLLFHYYDKDFNNEADTPDNFQSRRPNTSFCFLDIRSPGLGDTAMYLCATSGPDGRETQYFGPGTRLLVL.

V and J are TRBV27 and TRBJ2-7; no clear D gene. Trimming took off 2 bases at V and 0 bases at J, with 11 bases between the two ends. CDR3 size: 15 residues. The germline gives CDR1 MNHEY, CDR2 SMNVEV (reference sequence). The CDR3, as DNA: TGTGCCAGCAGTTTAAGGTCACAAAGCTCCTACGAGCAGTACTTC. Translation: CASSLRSQSSYEQYF.

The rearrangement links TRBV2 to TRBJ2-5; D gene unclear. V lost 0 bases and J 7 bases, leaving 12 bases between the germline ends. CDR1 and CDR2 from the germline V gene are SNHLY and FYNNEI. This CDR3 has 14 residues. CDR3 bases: TGTGCCAGCAGTGAAGCGTTAACCCCCGGGACCCAGTACTTC. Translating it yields CASSEALTPGTQYF. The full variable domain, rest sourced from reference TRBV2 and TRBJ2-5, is EPEVTQTPSHQVTQMGQEVILRCVPISNHLYFYWYRQILGQKVEFLVSFYNNEISEKSEIFDDQFSVERPDGSNFTLKIRSTKLEDSAMYFCASSEALTPGTQYFGPGTRLLVL.

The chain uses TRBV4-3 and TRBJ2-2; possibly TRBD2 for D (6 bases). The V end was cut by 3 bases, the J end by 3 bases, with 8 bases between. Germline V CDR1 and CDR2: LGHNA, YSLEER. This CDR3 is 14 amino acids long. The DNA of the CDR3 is TGCGCCAGCAGCCAGGGCGGGGACACCGGGGAGCTGTTTTTT. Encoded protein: CASSQGGDTGELFF.

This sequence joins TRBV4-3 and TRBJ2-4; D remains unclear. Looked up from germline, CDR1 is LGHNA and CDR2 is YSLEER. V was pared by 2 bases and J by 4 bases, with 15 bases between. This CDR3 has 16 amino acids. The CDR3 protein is CASSQSARMVKNIQYF. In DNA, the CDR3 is TGCGCCAGCAGCCAATCAGCCCGGATGGTTAAAAACATTCAGTACTTC.

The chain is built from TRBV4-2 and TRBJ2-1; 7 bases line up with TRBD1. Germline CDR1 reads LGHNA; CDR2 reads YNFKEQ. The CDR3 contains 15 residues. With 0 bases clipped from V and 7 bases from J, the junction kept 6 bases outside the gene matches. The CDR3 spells CASSQDFTRGNEQFF. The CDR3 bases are TGTGCCAGCAGCCAAGATTTTACCAGGGGGAATGAGCAGTTCTTC.

The CDR3 DNA is TGCAGCGTTGAAGTGGGTTGGAGCGGCAATGAGCAGTTCTTC. Residues: CSVEVGWSGNEQFF. V is TRBV29-1 and J is TRBJ2-1; TRBD2 might be the D (5 bases). Germline values: CDR1 SQVTM, CDR2 ANQGSEA. The V end was cut by 1 base, the J end by 6 bases, with 13 bases between. This CDR3 region has 14 residues.

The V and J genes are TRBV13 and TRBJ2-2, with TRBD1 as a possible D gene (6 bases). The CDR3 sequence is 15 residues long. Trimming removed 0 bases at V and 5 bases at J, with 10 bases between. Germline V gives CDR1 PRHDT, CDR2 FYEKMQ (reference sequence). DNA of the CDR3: TGTGCCAGCAGCTTAGGGACAGGAAGGACCGGGGAGCTGTTTTTT. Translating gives CASSLGTGRTGELFF.

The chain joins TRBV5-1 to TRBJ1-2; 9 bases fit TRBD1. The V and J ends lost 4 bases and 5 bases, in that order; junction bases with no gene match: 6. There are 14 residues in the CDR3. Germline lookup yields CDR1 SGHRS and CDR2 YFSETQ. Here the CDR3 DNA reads TGCGCCAGCAGCAGGGACAGGGCCGGGTATGGCTACACCTTC. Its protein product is CASSRDRAGYGYTF.

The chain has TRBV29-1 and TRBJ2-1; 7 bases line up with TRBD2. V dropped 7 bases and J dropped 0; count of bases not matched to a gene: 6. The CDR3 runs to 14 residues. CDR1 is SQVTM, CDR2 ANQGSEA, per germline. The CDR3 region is CSGRTRSSYNEQFF. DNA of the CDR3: TGCAGCGGCCGGACTAGAAGCTCCTACAATGAGCAGTTCTTC.

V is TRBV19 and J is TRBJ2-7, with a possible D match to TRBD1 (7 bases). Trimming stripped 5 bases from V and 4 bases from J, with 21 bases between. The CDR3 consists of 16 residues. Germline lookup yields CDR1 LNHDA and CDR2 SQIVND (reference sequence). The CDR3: CASSGGRTGDFYEQYF. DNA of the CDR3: TGTGCCAGTAGTGGGGGGAGGACAGGAGATTTTTACGAGCAGTACTTC.

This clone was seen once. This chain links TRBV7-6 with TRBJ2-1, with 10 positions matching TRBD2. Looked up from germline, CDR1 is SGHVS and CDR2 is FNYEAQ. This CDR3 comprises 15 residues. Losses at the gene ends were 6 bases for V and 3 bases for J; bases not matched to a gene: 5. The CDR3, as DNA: TGTGCCAGCAGTCCACTAGCGGGAAGCTACAATGAGCAGTTCTTC. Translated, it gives CASSPLAGSYNEQFF.

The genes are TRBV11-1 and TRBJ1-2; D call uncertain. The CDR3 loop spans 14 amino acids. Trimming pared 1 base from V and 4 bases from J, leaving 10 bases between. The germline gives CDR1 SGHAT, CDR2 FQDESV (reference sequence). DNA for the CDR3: TGTGCCAGCAGCTTAGAGGCAGCCAGCTATGGCTACACCTTC. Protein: CASSLEAASYGYTF.

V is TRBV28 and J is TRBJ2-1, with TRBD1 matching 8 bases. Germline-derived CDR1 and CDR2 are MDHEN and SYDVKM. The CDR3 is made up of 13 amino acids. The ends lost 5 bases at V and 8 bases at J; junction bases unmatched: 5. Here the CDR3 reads CASSPSTGDEQFF. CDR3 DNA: TGTGCCAGCAGTCCCTCGACAGGGGATGAGCAGTTCTTC. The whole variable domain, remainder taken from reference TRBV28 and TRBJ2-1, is DVKVTQSSRYLVKRTGEKVFLECVQDMDHENMFWYRQDPGLGLRLIYFSYDVKMKEKGDIPEGYSVSREKKERFSLILESASTNQTSMYLCASSPSTGDEQFFGPGTRLTVL.

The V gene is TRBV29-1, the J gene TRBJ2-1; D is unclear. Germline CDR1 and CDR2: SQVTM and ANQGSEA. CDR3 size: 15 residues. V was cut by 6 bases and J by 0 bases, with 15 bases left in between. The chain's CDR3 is CSVSPLTNSYNEQFF. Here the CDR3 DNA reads TGCAGCGTCTCCCCATTGACCAACTCCTACAATGAGCAGTTCTTC.

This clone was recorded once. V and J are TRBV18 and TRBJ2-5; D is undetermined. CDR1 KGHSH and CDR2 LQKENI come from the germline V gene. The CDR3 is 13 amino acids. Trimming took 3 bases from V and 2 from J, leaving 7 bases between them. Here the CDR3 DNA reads TGTGCCAGCTCACCGCATCCACAAGAGACCCAGTACTTC. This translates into CASSPHPQETQYF.

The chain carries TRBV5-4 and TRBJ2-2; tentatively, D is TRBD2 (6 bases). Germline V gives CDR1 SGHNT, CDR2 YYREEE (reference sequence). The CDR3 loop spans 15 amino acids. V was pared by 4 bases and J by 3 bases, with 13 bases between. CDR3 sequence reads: CASSLMQRDTGELFF. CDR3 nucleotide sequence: TGTGCCAGCAGCCTAATGCAGCGGGACACCGGGGAGCTGTTTTTT.

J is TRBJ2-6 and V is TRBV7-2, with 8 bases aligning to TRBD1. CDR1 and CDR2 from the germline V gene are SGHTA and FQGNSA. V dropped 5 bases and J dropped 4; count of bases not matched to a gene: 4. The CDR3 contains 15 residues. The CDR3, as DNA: TGTGCCAGCAGCCTATCAGGGGGCGGGGCCAACGTCCTGACTTTC. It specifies CASSLSGGGANVLTF.

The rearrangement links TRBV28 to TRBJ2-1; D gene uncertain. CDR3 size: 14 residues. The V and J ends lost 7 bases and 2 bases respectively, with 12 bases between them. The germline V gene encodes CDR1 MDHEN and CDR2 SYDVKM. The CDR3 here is CASNGPRAYNEQFF. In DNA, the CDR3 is TGTGCCAGCAATGGGCCCCGGGCCTACAATGAGCAGTTCTTC.

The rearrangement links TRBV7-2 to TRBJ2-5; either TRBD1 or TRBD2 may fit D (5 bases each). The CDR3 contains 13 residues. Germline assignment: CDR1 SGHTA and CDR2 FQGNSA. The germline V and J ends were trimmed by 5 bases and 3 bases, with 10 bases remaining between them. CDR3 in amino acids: CASSRDLKETQYF. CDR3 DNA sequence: TGTGCCAGCAGCCGGGACCTTAAAGAGACCCAGTACTTC.

CDR3 sequence: CATLRQSSQETQYF. CDR3 DNA sequence: TGTGCCACCTTACGACAGAGTTCACAAGAGACCCAGTACTTC. The V and J genes are TRBV6-1 and TRBJ2-5, with D possibly matching TRBD1 (5 bases). CDR1 MNHNS and CDR2 SASEGT come from the germline V gene. V was shortened by 10 bases and J by 2 bases, with 17 bases between the two germline ends. This CDR3 contains 14 residues.

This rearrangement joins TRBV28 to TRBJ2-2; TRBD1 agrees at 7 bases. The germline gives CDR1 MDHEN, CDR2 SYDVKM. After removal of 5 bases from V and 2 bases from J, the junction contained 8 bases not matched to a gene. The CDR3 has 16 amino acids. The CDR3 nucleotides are TGTGCCAGCAGTACCCAGACAGGGATCAACACCGGGGAGCTGTTTTTT. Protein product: CASSTQTGINTGELFF.